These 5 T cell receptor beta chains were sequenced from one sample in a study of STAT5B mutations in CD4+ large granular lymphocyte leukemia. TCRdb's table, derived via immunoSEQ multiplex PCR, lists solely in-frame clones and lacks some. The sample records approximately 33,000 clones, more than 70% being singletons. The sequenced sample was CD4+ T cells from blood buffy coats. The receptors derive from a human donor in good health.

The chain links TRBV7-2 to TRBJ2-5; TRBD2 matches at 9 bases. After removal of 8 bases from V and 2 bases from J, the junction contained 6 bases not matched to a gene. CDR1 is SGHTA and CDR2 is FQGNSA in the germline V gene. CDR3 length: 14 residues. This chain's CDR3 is CASGERGAQETQYF. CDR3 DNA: TGTGCCAGCGGGGAGCGGGGGGCACAAGAGACCCAGTACTTC.

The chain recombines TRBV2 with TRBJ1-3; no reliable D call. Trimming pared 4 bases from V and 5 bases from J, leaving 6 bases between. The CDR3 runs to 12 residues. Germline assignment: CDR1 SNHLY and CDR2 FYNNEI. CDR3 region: CASSGSRNTIYF. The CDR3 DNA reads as TGTGCCAGCAGTGGAAGCAGAAACACCATATATTTT.

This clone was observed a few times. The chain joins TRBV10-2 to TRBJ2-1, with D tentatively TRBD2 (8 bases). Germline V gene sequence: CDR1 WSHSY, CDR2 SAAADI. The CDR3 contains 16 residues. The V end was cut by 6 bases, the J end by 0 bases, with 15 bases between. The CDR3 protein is CASRKAGDSSYNEQFF. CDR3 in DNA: TGCGCCAGCAGAAAAGCGGGGGACAGCTCCTACAATGAGCAGTTCTTC.

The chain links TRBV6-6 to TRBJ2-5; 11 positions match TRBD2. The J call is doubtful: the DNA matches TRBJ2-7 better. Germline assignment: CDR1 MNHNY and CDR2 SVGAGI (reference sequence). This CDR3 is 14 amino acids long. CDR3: CASGPGLAVHEQYF. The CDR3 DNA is TGTGCCAGTGGCCCGGGACTAGCGGTACACGAGCAGTACTTC.

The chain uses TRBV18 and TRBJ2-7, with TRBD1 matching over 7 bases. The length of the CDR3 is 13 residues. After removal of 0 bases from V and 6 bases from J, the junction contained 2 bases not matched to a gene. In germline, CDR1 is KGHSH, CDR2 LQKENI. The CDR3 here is CASSPPTGSEQYF. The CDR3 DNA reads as TGTGCCAGCTCACCACCGACAGGGAGCGAGCAGTACTTC.